The T cell receptor beta chain under discussion was sequenced for a study of blood T cell repertoires in COVID-19 (dated by TCRdb to about 2020). Turning to the overall study: The collaborator samples originated in the United States, Italy and Spain and spanned the acute and convalescent phases of COVID-19. The material from the prospective study consisted of cDNA or gDNA derived from T cells, B-cell-depleted T cells, or PBMCs. Deeply sampled blood TCRbeta repertoires from subjects exposed to, actively infected with, or recovered from COVID-19 were included in the dataset. The repertoires were made available in a free public database intended to serve as a resource for research on the immune response to SARS-CoV-2. The samples were drawn from two sources: the first 160 participants of the ongoing ImmuneRACE study, and 1,254 subjects contributed by 6 global collaborators. Where available, HLA class I and class II types were obtained from metadata supplied by the sample provider rather than from assay-based typing. A de-identified subject ID, COVID-19 status, age in years and sex were almost always included in the sample metadata. The paper's findings and limits, for the study overall: How much clinical and demographic metadata was included differed by source and by participant, and the metadata was provided uncurated.

Each collaborating institution followed its own protocols to collect whole blood in K2EDTA tubes. For TCRbeta analysis, collaborators shipped samples in one of three forms: frozen whole blood, isolated PBMCs, or DNA extracted from either of those sample types. Of note for this clone: What antigen it recognizes has not been identified. No base quality information exists; no much larger clone differs at one position.

Trimming removed 3 bases from V and 11 bases from J, leaving 18 bases between the germline ends. According to the germline V gene, CDR1 reads SGDLS and CDR2 reads YYNGEE. Measured from the cysteine to the phenylalanine, the CDR3 is 15 residues long. Just CDR3 DNA is preserved here, 45 bases in frame from base 1. TCRbeta CDR3 regions were amplified from genomic DNA by means of the immunoSEQ Assay, a bias-controlled multiplex PCR. The published analysis was carried out like this. The number of nucleated cells in each sample was estimated from the amplification of reference gene primers within the assay. To quantify the absolute abundance of each unique TCRbeta CDR3 rearrangement, sequence reads were collapsed and filtered. For each sample, productive Simpson clonality was calculated by taking the square root of Simpson's diversity index across productive rearrangements. TCRdb carries this immuneACCESS record with in-frame sequences only. Its versions omit some clonotypes, under half of them owing to an unresolved V gene in the studies checked, with the rest unexplained. V and J calls and clone size are as listed in that table; D and trimming were resolved from the DNA. The sample records some 110,000 clones, about 85% of which are singletons. Approximately 1.5% of the sample is taken by the ten largest.

This sequence uses TRBV9 and TRBJ1-6, with a tentative D gene TRBD1 over 5 matching bases. The material sequenced was peripheral blood. The sequence derives from a man in his forties or fifties with acute or convalescent COVID-19. CDR3 sequence: CASSGGGVAKAPLHF. Read as DNA, the sequence is TGTGCCAGCAGCGGGGGGGGAGTAGCGAAAGCACCCCTCCACTTT.